This T cell receptor beta chain emerged from a study of OX40 agonist ivuxolimab in advanced cancers. For the study at large: Intravenous ivuxolimab at 0.01 to 10 mg/kg was given to patients every 2 weeks. General study findings and limits: In CD8+ T cells, expanded clones were on average more numerous than in CD4+.

Assay used: immunoSEQ multiplex PCR; TCRdb lists only in-frame clones, some missing. The table records over 75,000 clones, about 87% of them present only once. Concerning this clone: Its antigen is unidentified.

The CDR3 extends over 12 amino acids. V dropped 7 bases and J dropped 6 bases, with 12 bases sitting between them. Per the germline V gene, CDR1 is MNHEY and CDR2 is SMNVEV (reference sequence). Patients were excluded for autoimmune disease history or systemic immunosuppression. This clonotype originated in an adult with an advanced solid tumor such as melanoma, head and neck, liver or kidney cancer. Material: CD4+ or CD8+ T cells sorted from blood, obtained in a trial of the OX40 agonist ivuxolimab. V gene TRBV27 combines with J gene TRBJ1-1; D is uncertain. CDR3 in amino acids: CASTNGRAEAFF. The CDR3 DNA is TGTGCCAGCACCAACGGGAGGGCTGAAGCTTTCTTT.